This entry lists 13 T cell receptor beta chains sequenced from one sample in a study of control samples from healthy donors and cancer patients. The protocol was immunoSEQ multiplex PCR, while the TCRdb copy is restricted to in-frame clones and leaves out a portion. The data show roughly 120,000 clones, more than 75% seen once. Sequencing used blood. The receptors were gathered from a woman between 65 and 79 years old in good health.

The CDR3, as DNA: TGTGCCAGCAGCGAAGGGTATAGCAATCAGCCCCAGCATTTT. Its protein product is CASSEGYSNQPQHF. This chain connects TRBV5-6 to TRBJ1-5, with D unclear. The CDR3 covers 14 residues. V lost 4 bases, J lost 0 bases, and 8 bases lay in between. CDR1 SGHDT and CDR2 YYEEEE come from the germline V gene.

This clone was recorded a few times. This sequence joins TRBV6-4 and TRBJ2-3, with 8 bases identical to TRBD2. Losses at the gene ends were 4 bases for V and 0 bases for J; bases not matched to a gene: 6. Germline loops: CDR1 MRHNA, CDR2 SNTAGT. The CDR3 spans 16 residues. In DNA form, the CDR3 reads TGTGCCAGCAGTGCCAACAGCGGGGGTAGCACAGATACGCAGTATTTT. Amino acids: CASSANSGGSTDTQYF.

The V gene is TRBV10-2, the J gene TRBJ2-7; 9 bases are shared with TRBD1. Losses at the gene ends were 6 bases for V and 3 bases for J; bases not matched to a gene: 24. Germline loops: CDR1 WSHSY, CDR2 SAAADI. The CDR3 extends over 20 amino acids. CDR3 in amino acids: CASREVQGQGPWDEYYEQYF. As DNA, the CDR3 is TGCGCCAGCAGAGAGGTCCAGGGACAGGGACCTTGGGACGAGTACTACGAGCAGTACTTC.

J is TRBJ1-6 and V is TRBV7-3, with a weak D call TRBD1 (6 bases). V gave up 4 bases and J gave up 8 bases, with 15 bases separating them. This CDR3 comprises 15 residues. Germline V CDR1 and CDR2: SGHTA, FQGTGA. This CDR3 is CASSSTTGPYSPLHF. In nucleotides, the CDR3 is TGTGCCAGCAGCTCCACGACAGGTCCTTATTCACCCCTCCACTTT.

This clone was detected only a few times. V gene TRBV18 combines with J gene TRBJ1-5; 7 bases map to TRBD1. Germline V gene data show CDR1 as KGHSH and CDR2 as LQKENI. V lost 4 bases to trimming and J lost 2 bases; unmatched junction nucleotides: 2. This CDR3 has 14 residues. In nucleotides, the CDR3 is TGTGCCAGCTCACGTACAGGGGGCAATCAGCCCCAGCATTTT. Its protein product is CASSRTGGNQPQHF. The complete variable domain, with remaining parts taken from reference TRBV18 and TRBJ1-5, reads NAGVMQNPRHLVRRRGQEARLRCSPMKGHSHVYWYRQLPEEGLKFMVYLQKENIIDESGMPKERFSAEFPKEGPSILRIQQVVRGDSAAYFCASSRTGGNQPQHFGDGTRLSIL.

This chain connects TRBV6-6 to TRBJ2-2; the D is unclear. The V and J ends lost 1 base and 4 bases respectively, with 1 base between them. The CDR3 contains 12 residues. The germline CDR1 and CDR2 sequences are MNHNY and SVGAGI (reference sequence). The CDR3, as DNA: TGTGCCAGCAGTTACTTCACCGGGGAGCTGTTTTTT. It codes for CASSYFTGELFF.

The table lists this clone with a count of one. V usage is TRBV4-1 and J usage is TRBJ1-2; D unresolved. This CDR3 spans 15 amino acids. Trimming took 1 base from V and 5 from J, leaving 14 bases between them. The V gene's germline CDR1 is MGHRA and CDR2 YSYEKL. The CDR3 nucleotides read TGCGCCAGCAGCCAAGGTGGGCCAGCGGCTTATGGCTACACCTTC. It yields the protein CASSQGGPAAYGYTF.

The chain is built from TRBV7-2 and TRBJ1-6; D not resolved. This CDR3 is built from 13 residues. V lost 4 bases and J 14 bases, leaving 15 bases between the germline ends. Germline V gene lookup returns CDR1 SGHTA and CDR2 FQGNSA. Here the CDR3 DNA reads TGTGCCAGCAGCTCCCTCCGGACCGAAGCCCTCCACTTT. Protein sequence: CASSSLRTEALHF.

This clone has just one count. The genes are TRBV5-4 and TRBJ2-3; 10 nucleotides match TRBD2. Germline CDR1 reads SGHNT; CDR2 reads YYREEE (reference sequence). The CDR3 loop spans 14 amino acids. Trimming took 5 bases from V and 4 from J; bases not matched to a gene: 4. CDR3: CASRSGGAPDTQYF. The CDR3 coding sequence is TGTGCCAGCAGGAGCGGGGGGGCCCCAGATACGCAGTATTTT.

V gene TRBV12-3 or TRBV12-4 combines with J gene TRBJ1-3; D gene ambiguous. The CDR3 consists of 13 residues. V shed 5 bases and J shed 4 bases, with 9 bases lying between them. CDR3 nucleotide sequence: TGTGCCAGCAGTCTCAAACGAGGAAACACCATATATTTT. Translation: CASSLKRGNTIYF.

The rearrangement links TRBV6-5 to TRBJ1-4, with 8 bases fitting TRBD1. Losses at the gene ends were 5 bases for V and 8 bases for J; bases not matched to a gene: 10. Germline-derived CDR1 and CDR2 are MNHEY and SVGAGI. CDR3 length: 15 residues. CDR3 region: CASSRGTGREEKLFF. The CDR3 DNA sequence: TGTGCCAGCAGTAGAGGGACAGGCCGAGAAGAAAAACTGTTTTTT.

This clone appeared a single time. This chain joins TRBV18 and TRBJ2-7, with TRBD1 matching 9 bases. The CDR3 has 14 amino acids. CDR1 is KGHSH, CDR2 LQKENI, per germline. V was clipped by 3 bases and J by 5 bases; unmatched bases: 5. The CDR3 protein is CASSPGQGIDEQYF. The CDR3 DNA follows: TGTGCCAGCTCACCGGGACAGGGTATCGACGAGCAGTACTTC.

The rearrangement links TRBV4-2 to TRBJ2-7; no clear D. Trimming pared 0 bases from V and 6 bases from J, leaving 12 bases between. The germline V gene encodes CDR1 LGHNA and CDR2 YNFKEQ. The CDR3 is 14 residues long. CDR3 in DNA: TGTGCCAGCAGCCAAGATAGGGCTGGTCGCGAGCAGTACTTC. It translates to CASSQDRAGREQYF.